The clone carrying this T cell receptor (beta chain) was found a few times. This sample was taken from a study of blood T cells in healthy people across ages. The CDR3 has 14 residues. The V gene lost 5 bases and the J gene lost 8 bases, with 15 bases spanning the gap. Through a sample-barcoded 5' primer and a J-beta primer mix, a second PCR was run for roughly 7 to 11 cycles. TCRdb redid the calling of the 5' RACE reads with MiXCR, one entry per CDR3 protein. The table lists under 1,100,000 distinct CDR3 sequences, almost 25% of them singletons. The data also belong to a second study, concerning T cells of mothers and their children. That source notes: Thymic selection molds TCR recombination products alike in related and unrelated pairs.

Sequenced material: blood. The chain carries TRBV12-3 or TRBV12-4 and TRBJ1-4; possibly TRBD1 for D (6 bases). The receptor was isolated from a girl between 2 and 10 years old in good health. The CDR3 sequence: CASSPTGNAEKLFF. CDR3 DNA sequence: TGTGCCAGCAGTCCCACAGGGAACGCAGAAAAACTGTTTTTT.